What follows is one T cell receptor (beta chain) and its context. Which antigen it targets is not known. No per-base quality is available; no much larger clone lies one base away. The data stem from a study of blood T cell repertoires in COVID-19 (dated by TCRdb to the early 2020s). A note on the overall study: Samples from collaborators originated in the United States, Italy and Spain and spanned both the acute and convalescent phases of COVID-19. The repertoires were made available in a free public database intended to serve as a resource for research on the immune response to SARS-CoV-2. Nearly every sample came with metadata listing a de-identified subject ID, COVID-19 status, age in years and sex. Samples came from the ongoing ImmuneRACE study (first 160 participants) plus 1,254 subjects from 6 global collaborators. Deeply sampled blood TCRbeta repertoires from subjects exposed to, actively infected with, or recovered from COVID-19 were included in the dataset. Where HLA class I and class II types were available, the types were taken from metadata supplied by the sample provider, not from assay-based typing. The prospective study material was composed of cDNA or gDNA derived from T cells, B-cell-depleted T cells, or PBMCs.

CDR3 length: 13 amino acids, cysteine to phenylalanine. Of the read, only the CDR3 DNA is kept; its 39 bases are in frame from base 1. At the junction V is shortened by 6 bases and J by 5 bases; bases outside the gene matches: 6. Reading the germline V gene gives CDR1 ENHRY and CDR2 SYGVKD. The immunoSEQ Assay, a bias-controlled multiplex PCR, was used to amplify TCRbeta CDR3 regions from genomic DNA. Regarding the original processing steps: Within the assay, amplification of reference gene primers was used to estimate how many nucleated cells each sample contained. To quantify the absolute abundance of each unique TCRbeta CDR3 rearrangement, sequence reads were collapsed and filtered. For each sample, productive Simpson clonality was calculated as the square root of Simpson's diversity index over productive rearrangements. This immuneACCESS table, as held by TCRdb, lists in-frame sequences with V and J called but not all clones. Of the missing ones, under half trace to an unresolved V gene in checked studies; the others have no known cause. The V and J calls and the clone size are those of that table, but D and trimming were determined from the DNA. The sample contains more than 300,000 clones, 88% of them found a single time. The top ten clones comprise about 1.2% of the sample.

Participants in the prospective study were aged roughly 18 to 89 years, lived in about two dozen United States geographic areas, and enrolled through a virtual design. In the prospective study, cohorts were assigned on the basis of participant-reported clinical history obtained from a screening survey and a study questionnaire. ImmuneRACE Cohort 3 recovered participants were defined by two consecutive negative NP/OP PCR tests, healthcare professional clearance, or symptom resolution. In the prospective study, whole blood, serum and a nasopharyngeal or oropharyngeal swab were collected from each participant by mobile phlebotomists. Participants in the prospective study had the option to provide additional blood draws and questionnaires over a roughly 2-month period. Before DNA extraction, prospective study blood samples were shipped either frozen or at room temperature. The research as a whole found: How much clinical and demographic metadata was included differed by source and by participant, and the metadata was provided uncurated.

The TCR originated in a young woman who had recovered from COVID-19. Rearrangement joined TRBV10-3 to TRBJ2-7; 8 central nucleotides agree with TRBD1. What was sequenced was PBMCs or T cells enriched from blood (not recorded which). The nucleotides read TGTGCCATCAGGGACAGGGCTGGGGACGAGCAGTACTTC. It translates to CAIRDRAGDEQYF.